This TCR beta chain emerged from a study of blood T cells in healthy people across ages. This clonotype was seen many times. A junction boundary mismatches the germline segment, possibly from a read error. A second PCR of about 7 to 12 cycles used a sample-barcoded 5' primer and a J-beta primer mix. A single record per CDR3 protein comes from TCRdb applying MiXCR to the 5' RACE reads. This sample has some 890,000 distinct CDR3 sequences, with 25% to 30% found just once. Germline CDR1 SGHRS, CDR2 YFSETQ. There are 14 residues in the CDR3. The same sample was also used in a study of T cells of mothers and their children.

This clonotype originated in a woman aged 40 to 50 in good health. Sequencing used blood. This chain joins TRBV5-1 and TRBJ2-7; D gene ambiguous. CDR3 nucleotides: TGTGCCAGCAGCTTAGGCCATAGTTCCTACGAGCAGTACTTC. It specifies CASSLGHSSYEQYF.